This T cell receptor (beta chain) was recorded in a study of blood T cell repertoires in COVID-19. On the study more broadly: From the United States, Italy and Spain came samples of acute and convalescent COVID-19. In each case, the material was cDNA or gDNA derived from T cells, B-cell-depleted T cells, or PBMCs.

The CDR3 consists of 16 residues. V was clipped by 0 bases and J by 6 bases, with 17 bases between them. Germline values: CDR1 SGHRS, CDR2 YFSETQ. Original handling: The assay estimated nucleated cells by amplifying reference gene primers. TCRdb keeps only in-frame clones here, not all; method: immunoSEQ multiplex PCR. V and J calls and clone size come straight from that table; D and trimming were deduced from the DNA. The sample has roughly 200,000 clones, 78% seen once. Sequencing used peripheral blood. This TCR came from a woman aged 80 or over with active or convalescent COVID-19. The chain has TRBV5-1 and TRBJ2-3; D perhaps matches TRBD1 (6 bases). Here the CDR3 DNA reads TGCGCCAGCAGCTTGGCATTGAACAGGGATATTGATACGCAGTATTTT. This sequence encodes CASSLALNRDIDTQYF.